These T cell receptor beta chains were read from a single sample in a study of blood T cell repertoires in COVID-19. Clones were sequenced by immunoSEQ multiplex PCR, and TCRdb holds only the in-frame ones, with some missing. The sample lists roughly 73,000 clones, 87% occurring once. The sample taken for sequencing was peripheral blood. The receptors originated from an elderly woman with active or convalescent COVID-19. Each CDR3 is given with its conserved first and last residue. D genes are given only for firm matches. A row's size may be missing; if present it is once, few, many or a size class.

j_call,d_call,v_call,clone_size,cdr3_length,cdr3_nt,cdr3_aa
TRBJ1-5,NA,TRBV28,NA,10,TGTGCCAGCAGTAGAGAGTCCCAGCATTTT,CASSRESQHF
TRBJ1-2,TRBD1,TRBV28,NA,16,TGTGCCAGCAGTCCCCCGGGCGGACAGGGGGCCTATGGCTACACCTTC,CASSPPGGQGAYGYTF
TRBJ1-2,TRBD1,TRBV5-4,NA,15,TGTGCCAGCAGCTCACCGGGACAGACGAACTATGGCTACACCTTC,CASSSPGQTNYGYTF
TRBJ2-6,NA,TRBV5-1,NA,15,TGCGCCAGCAGCCGGGGGAGCTCTGGGGCCAACGTCCTGACTTTC,CASSRGSSGANVLTF
TRBJ2-7,NA,TRBV28,NA,14,TGTGCCAGCAGACCCCAGACAGCGACCTACGAGCAGTACTTC,CASRPQTATYEQYF
TRBJ1-3,NA,TRBV4-3,NA,15,TGCGCCAGCGCCCCAAACGGGCAGGGGAGCGACACCATATATTTT,CASAPNGQGSDTIYF
TRBJ2-2,NA,TRBV7-6,few,17,TGTGCCAGCAGCTACCGTAGGGAGCGGGCGAACACCGGGGAGCTGTTTTTT,CASSYRRERANTGELFF
TRBJ2-6,NA,TRBV6-2/TRBV6-3,NA,16,TGTGCCAGCAGTTACGGTTCGGGTCCTGGGGCCAACGTCCTGACTTTC,CASSYGSGPGANVLTF
TRBJ1-2,NA,TRBV28,NA,12,TGTGCCAGCAGTCCGCGGATGATTGGCTACACCTTC,CASSPRMIGYTF
TRBJ2-7,TRBD1,TRBV7-2,NA,15,TGTGCCAGCAGCTCGCCCCGGGACAGGGGCACCGAGCAGTACTTC,CASSSPRDRGTEQYF
TRBJ1-1,TRBD1,TRBV5-4,NA,15,TGTGCCAGCAGCCCGGGACAGGGATTGAACACTGAAGCTTTCTTT,CASSPGQGLNTEAFF
TRBJ2-7,TRBD2,TRBV18,NA,13,TGTGCCAGCTCGCGGGGGGGGGCCTACGAGCAGTACTTC,CASSRGGAYEQYF
TRBJ1-2,TRBD1,TRBV6-2/TRBV6-3,NA,13,TGTGCCAGCAGTTACGACAGGGATGCTGGCTACACCTTC,CASSYDRDAGYTF
TRBJ2-3,NA,TRBV19,NA,14,TGTGCCAGTAGTATAGTCACTAACACAGATACGCAGTATTTT,CASSIVTNTDTQYF
TRBJ2-5,NA,TRBV4-1,NA,19,TGCGCCAGCAGCCAAGATGTACGCTTGTCGGGGGGCCCCCGCGAGACCCAGTACTTC,CASSQDVRLSGGPRETQYF
TRBJ1-3,TRBD1,TRBV18,NA,19,TGTGCCAGCTCACCATATCTGGCAGGGGGTGAGAGCTCTGGAAACACCATATATTTT,CASSPYLAGGESSGNTIYF
TRBJ2-1,TRBD2,TRBV5-1,NA,17,TGCGCCAGCAGCAGGCTGGTTAGCGGGGAAACCCTAAATGAGCAGTTCTTC,CASSRLVSGETLNEQFF
TRBJ1-2,TRBD1,TRBV3-1/TRBV3-2,NA,14,TGTGCCAGCAGCCAAGATCTGACAGGGGGTGGCTACACCTTC,CASSQDLTGGGYTF
TRBJ2-1,TRBD2,TRBV4-1,NA,17,TGCGCCAGCAGCCAAGAATCCGGCGGGGGGGCTGTTAATGAGCAGTTCTTC,CASSQESGGGAVNEQFF
TRBJ1-2,NA,TRBV6-1,NA,14,TGTGCCAGCAGTGAAAGCCGACTCTACTATGGCTACACCTTC,CASSESRLYYGYTF
TRBJ1-1,NA,TRBV5-8,NA,11,TGTGCCAGCAGTACGTGGCGGGAAGCTTTCTTT,CASSTWREAFF
TRBJ1-1,NA,TRBV11-2,NA,12,TGTGCCAGCAGCCGTGGCTGGACTGAAGCTTTCTTT,CASSRGWTEAFF
TRBJ1-1,NA,TRBV15,NA,15,TGTGCCACCAGCAGAGGGCAGGGGATCGACACTGAAGCTTTCTTT,CATSRGQGIDTEAFF
TRBJ1-4,TRBD1,TRBV5-6,NA,14,TGTGCCAGCAGCTTGGACAGGGGTAATGAAAAACTGTTTTTT,CASSLDRGNEKLFF
TRBJ1-3,NA,TRBV5-1,NA,14,TGCGCCAGCAGCCTGGACCCGGTGGGAGACACCATATATTTT,CASSLDPVGDTIYF
TRBJ1-2,NA,TRBV11-2,NA,12,TGTGCCAGCAGCTTAGGCCAGGCTGGCTACACCTTC,CASSLGQAGYTF
TRBJ2-1,TRBD2,TRBV28,few,11,TGTGCCAGCAGTTTCCGGGAGGGGCAGTTCTTC,CASSFREGQFF
TRBJ2-6,NA,TRBV7-2,NA,14,TGTGCCAGCAGCTCCCTAGGTGGGGCCAACGTCCTGACTTTC,CASSSLGGANVLTF
TRBJ1-6,NA,TRBV19,NA,15,TGTGCCAGTCAATCCCCGGGCGGCGGGAGTTCACCCCTCCACTTT,CASQSPGGGSSPLHF
TRBJ1-2,TRBD1,TRBV6-5,NA,15,TGTGCCAGCAGCCAACAGGGGCACTCTCAATATGGCTACACCTTC,CASSQQGHSQYGYTF
TRBJ2-2,NA,TRBV3-1/TRBV3-2,NA,16,TGTGCCAGCAGCCGCTTGCGGGGCTCGTACCCCGGGGAGCTGTTTTTT,CASSRLRGSYPGELFF
TRBJ2-2,NA,TRBV18,NA,15,TGTGCCAGCTCACCGCGGGACGTAGACACCGGGGAGCTGTTTTTT,CASSPRDVDTGELFF
TRBJ2-7,TRBD1,TRBV9,NA,15,TGTGCCAGCAGCGTAGGGACAGGGAGCTCCTACGAGCAGTACTTC,CASSVGTGSSYEQYF
TRBJ2-3,NA,TRBV6-2/TRBV6-3,NA,15,TGTGCCAGCAGTTACTCGTATCCTAGCACAGATACGCAGTATTTT,CASSYSYPSTDTQYF
TRBJ2-5,NA,TRBV29-1,NA,13,TGCAGCGTTGTCTTTTTTGCAGTACAGACCCAGTACTTC,CSVVFFAVQTQYF
TRBJ2-3,TRBD2,TRBV10-3,once,17,TGTGCCATCAGTGAGTCCCCCCCCAGCGGGGGCACAGATACGCAGTATTTT,CAISESPPSGGTDTQYF
TRBJ1-6,NA,TRBV7-2,once,15,TGTGCCAGCAGCCCAAGTCAAAGGAGGCATTCACCCCTCCACTTT,CASSPSQRRHSPLHF
TRBJ2-3,TRBD2,TRBV2,NA,13,TGTGTCACAGCGGGGGCTCTCACAGATACGCAGTATTTT,CVTAGALTDTQYF
TRBJ2-2,TRBD1,TRBV10-3,NA,15,TGTGCCATCAGGAGACAGGGTGCGAACACCGGGGAGCTGTTTTTT,CAIRRQGANTGELFF
TRBJ2-3,TRBD2,TRBV20-1,NA,15,TGCAGTGCTAGTCTTTCACTAGCGGGGGTAGATACGCAGTATTTT,CSASLSLAGVDTQYF
TRBJ2-6,NA,TRBV27,NA,15,TGTGCCAGCAGTCCCACGGTGACTGGGGCCAACGTCCTGACTTTC,CASSPTVTGANVLTF
TRBJ2-3,NA,TRBV11-3,few,14,TGTGCCAGCAGCTTAGGTCTAGCTCCAGATACGCAGTATTTT,CASSLGLAPDTQYF
TRBJ1-2,NA,TRBV24-1,NA,12,TGTGCCACCAGTCGGGTAAGATATGGCTACACCTTC,CATSRVRYGYTF
TRBJ1-3,NA,TRBV5-6,once,11,TGTGCCAGCAGCCGCAGGGGTTCGGTATATTTT,CASSRRGSVYF
TRBJ2-1,TRBD1,TRBV6-2/TRBV6-3,NA,14,TGTGCCAGCAGTTACCGCCAGGGGGCCTATGAGCAGTTCTTC,CASSYRQGAYEQFF
TRBJ1-1,NA,TRBV30,NA,13,TGTGCCTGGAACCATGGGAGGAACACTGAAGCTTTCTTT,CAWNHGRNTEAFF
TRBJ1-3,TRBD1,TRBV9,few,13,TGTGCCACCTCGACAGGGATTGGAAACACCATATATTTT,CATSTGIGNTIYF
TRBJ1-2,NA,TRBV18,NA,15,TGTGCCAGCTCACCCCTTCGGGGCGGGGGGTATGGCTACACCTTC,CASSPLRGGGYGYTF
TRBJ2-5,NA,TRBV18,NA,14,TGTGCCAGCTCACCAGAGTACGGCCAAGAGACCCAGTACTTC,CASSPEYGQETQYF
TRBJ2-3,TRBD2,TRBV7-4,NA,16,TGTGCCAGCAGCCAATCACTAGCGGGGGGTGCAGATACGCAGTATTTT,CASSQSLAGGADTQYF
TRBJ1-4,NA,TRBV19,once,16,TGTGCCAGTAGTATATCCATAGTTGCAACTAATGAAAAACTGTTTTTT,CASSISIVATNEKLFF
TRBJ1-3,TRBD1,TRBV7-2,NA,15,TGTGCCAGCAGCCCCCAGGGGACAGCCGGAAACACCATATATTTT,CASSPQGTAGNTIYF
TRBJ2-5,NA,TRBV5-6,NA,14,TGTGCCAGCAGCCTAACAGAGTTGCAAGAGACCCAGTACTTC,CASSLTELQETQYF
TRBJ2-3,TRBD1,TRBV7-3,NA,15,TGTGCCAGCAGCTTCGACAGGGGACTCACAGATACGCAGTATTTT,CASSFDRGLTDTQYF
TRBJ1-5,NA,TRBV15,NA,16,TGTGCCACCAGCAGTTTCCATCCGACTGGAGATCAGCCCCAGCATTTT,CATSSFHPTGDQPQHF
TRBJ1-6,NA,TRBV4-3,NA,18,TGCGCCAGCAGCCAAGAGCGTGCGCTATACTCCTATAATTCACCCCTCCACTTT,CASSQERALYSYNSPLHF
TRBJ2-3,TRBD2,TRBV29-1,NA,14,TGCAGCGTTGAGGTAGCGGGGCCCGCAGATACGCAGTATTTT,CSVEVAGPADTQYF
TRBJ1-3,NA,TRBV18,NA,16,TGTGCCAGCTCACCTCGACAGGCGACCTCTGGAAACACCATATATTTT,CASSPRQATSGNTIYF